This TCR beta chain was documented in a study of T cell responses to AZD1222 COVID-19 vaccine (dated by TCRdb to the early 2020s). General notes on the study: A total of just over 230 trial participants underwent TCR sequencing, of whom around 210 had received two doses of AZD1222 and approximately 26 had received two doses of the MenACWY control vaccine. Trial participants were enrolled by age into 18-55, 56-69 and 70-plus year subgroups, with about 150, 27 and 61 TCR-sequenced participants respectively.

Concerning this clone itself: This clone's antigen is unknown. No much larger clonotype is one base removed from it; base qualities were not supplied.

From the germline V gene, CDR1 is SGHRS and CDR2 is YFSETQ. The CDR3 runs 12 amino acids, cysteine and phenylalanine included. Here the CDR3 DNA is all that survives: 36 bases in frame from base 1. V is clipped by 3 bases and J by 1 base, and the sequence between their germline boundaries is 3 bases long. The CDR3 regions of human TCRbeta chains were subjected to immunosequencing. On the study's bioinformatics: Repertoire TCRs were matched against a reference library of SARS-CoV-2-specific TCRs generated with the MIRA antigen-specificity platform. Breadth was defined as the fraction of unique TCRs that were SARS-CoV-2-associated. Depth was defined as the fraction of total T cells that were SARS-CoV-2-associated. Each spike-specific TCR was assigned to its reactive spike region and to a CD4 or CD8 class using the MIRA data. Log10-transformed breadth and depth values were compared by one-way ANOVA with Sidak's multiple comparisons tests. TCRdb mirrors the immuneACCESS table, restricted to in-frame sequences. Some clones are absent from its copies; in checked studies, under half trace to an unresolved V gene, and the reason for the others is unknown. V, J and clone size were drawn from that table, and D and trimming were deduced from the DNA. The sample contains about 160,000 clones, under 95% of them found a single time. Of the sample, approximately 4.8% is held by the ten largest clones.

The time point label for this specimen denotes: about 28 days (+/-7) after the second vaccine dose. AZD1222 recipients given second doses at about 4 weeks or at about 12 weeks were pooled, since spike-specific TCR depth and breadth were not found to differ between the two schedules. Vaccinee samples were obtained from the UK trials COV001 and COV002, which included a single-blind randomized controlled phase 2/3 trial of AZD1222 (ChAdOx1 nCoV-19) in healthy adults. For TCRbeta chain sequencing, PBMC samples from trial participants were taken at day 0 and at day 28 after the second dose. Study-level results and caveats: Because no samples from the day 14 peak response were available, repertoires could be characterized only after the peak T cell response. Most participants were white British and females outnumbered males, and the authors suggested that clonal diversity may have been underestimated. Spike-specific TCR breadth and depth rose significantly after two AZD1222 doses compared with day 0 and with MenACWY recipients. Conclusions about previously exposed vaccinees were limited because only six AZD1222 recipients were SARS-CoV-2 seropositive at baseline. The 56-69-year group was small, and its depth increase did not reach significance, likely because of low power. Vaccine-associated CD4 TCRs spanned the whole spike protein, with dominant responses in regions 160-218 and 743-854. Reportedly, almost half of the unique spike-specific TCRs recognized epitopes lying outside the regions that are mutated in the B.1.351 and B.1.1.7 variants.

The clonotype comes from an adult who received the AZD1222 COVID-19 vaccine. The rearrangement combines TRBV5-1 with TRBJ2-3; the D gene remains uncertain. This specimen consisted of peripheral blood, obtained 28 days after the second AZD1222 dose. The DNA reads as follows: TGCGCCAGCAGCTGGGGCACAGATACGCAGTATTTT. Translation gives CASSWGTDTQYF.